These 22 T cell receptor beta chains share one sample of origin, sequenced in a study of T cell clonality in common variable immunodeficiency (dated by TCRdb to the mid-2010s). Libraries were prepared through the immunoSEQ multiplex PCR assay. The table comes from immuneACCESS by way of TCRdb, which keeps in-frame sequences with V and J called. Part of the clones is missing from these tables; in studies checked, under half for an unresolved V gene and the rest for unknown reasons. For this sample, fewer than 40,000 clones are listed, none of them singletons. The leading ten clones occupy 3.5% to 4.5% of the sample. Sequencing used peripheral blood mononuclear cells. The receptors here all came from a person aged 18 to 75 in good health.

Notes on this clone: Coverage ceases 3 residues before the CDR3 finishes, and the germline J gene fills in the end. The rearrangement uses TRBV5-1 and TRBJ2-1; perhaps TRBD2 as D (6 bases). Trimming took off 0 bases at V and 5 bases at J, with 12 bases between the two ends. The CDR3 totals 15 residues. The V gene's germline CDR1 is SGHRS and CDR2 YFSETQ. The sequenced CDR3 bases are TGCGCCAGCAGCTTGGGACCCGGGACTGACAATGAG. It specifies CASSLGPGTDNE. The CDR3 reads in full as CASSLGPGTDNEQFF.

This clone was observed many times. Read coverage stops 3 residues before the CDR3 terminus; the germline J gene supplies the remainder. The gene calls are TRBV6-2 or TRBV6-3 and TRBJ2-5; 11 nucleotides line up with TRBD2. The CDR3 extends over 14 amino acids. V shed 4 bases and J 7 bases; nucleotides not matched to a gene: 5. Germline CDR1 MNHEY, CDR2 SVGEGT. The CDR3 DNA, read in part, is TGTGCCAGCAGTTTAGCGGGGGGGCGCGTGACC. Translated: CASSLAGGRVT. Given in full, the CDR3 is CASSLAGGRVTQYF.

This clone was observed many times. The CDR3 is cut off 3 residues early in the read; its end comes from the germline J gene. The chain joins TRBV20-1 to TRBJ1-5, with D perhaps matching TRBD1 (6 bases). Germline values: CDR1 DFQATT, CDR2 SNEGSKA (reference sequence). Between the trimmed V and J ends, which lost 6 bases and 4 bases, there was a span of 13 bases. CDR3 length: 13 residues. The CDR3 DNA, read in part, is TGCAGTGCAAGGACAGACCAAAATCAGCCC. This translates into CSARTDQNQP. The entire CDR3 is CSARTDQNQPQHF.

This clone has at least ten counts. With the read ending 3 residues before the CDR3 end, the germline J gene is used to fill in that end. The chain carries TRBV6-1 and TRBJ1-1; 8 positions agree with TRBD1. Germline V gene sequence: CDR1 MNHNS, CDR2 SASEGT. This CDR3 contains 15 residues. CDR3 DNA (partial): TGTGCCAGCAGTGTCCTAACAGGGGGTTTGTCCCAA. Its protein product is CASSVLTGGLSQ. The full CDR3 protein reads CASSVLTGGLSQAFF.

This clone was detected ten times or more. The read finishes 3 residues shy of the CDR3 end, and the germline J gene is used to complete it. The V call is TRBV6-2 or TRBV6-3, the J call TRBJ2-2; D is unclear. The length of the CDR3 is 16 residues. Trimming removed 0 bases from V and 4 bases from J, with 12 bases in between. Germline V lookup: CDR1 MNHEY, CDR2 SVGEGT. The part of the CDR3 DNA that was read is TGTGCCAGCAGTTACTCTCCGGGTCGTGGCACCGGGGAG. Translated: CASSYSPGRGTGE. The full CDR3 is CASSYSPGRGTGELFF.

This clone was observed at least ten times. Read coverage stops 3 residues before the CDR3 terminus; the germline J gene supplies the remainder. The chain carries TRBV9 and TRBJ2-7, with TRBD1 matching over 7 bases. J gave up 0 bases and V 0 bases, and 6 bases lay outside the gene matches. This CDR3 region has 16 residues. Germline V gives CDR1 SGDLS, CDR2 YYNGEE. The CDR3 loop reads CASSVEGTALSYEQYF. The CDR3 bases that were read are TGTGCCAGCAGCGTAGAGGGGACAGCCCTCTCCTACGAG.

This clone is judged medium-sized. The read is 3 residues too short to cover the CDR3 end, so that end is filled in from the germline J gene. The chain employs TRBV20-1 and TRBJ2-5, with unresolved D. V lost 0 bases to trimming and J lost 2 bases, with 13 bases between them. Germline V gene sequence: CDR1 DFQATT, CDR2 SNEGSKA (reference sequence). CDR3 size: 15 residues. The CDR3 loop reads CSARDHRSRQETQYF. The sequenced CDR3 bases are TGCAGTGCTAGAGATCACCGCTCGAGGCAAGAGACC.

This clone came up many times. The CDR3 loop reads CATQRSLADNEQFF. CDR3 DNA (partial): TGTGCCACCCAGAGGAGCCTAGCGGACAATGAG. The rearrangement links TRBV19 to TRBJ2-1; 7 bases line up with TRBD2. With the read ending 3 residues before the CDR3 end, the germline J gene is used to fill in that end. This CDR3 is built from 14 residues. V lost 10 bases to trimming and J lost 5 bases; unmatched junction nucleotides: 11. From germline, CDR1 is LNHDA and CDR2 SQIVND (reference sequence).

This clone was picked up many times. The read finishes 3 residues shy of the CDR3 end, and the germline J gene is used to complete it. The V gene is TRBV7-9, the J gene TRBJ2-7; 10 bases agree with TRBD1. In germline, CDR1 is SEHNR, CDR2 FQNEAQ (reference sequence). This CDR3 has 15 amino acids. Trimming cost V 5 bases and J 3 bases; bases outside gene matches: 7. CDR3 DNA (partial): TGTGCCAGCAGCCCTCGACAGGGGGCGGTCTACGAG. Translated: CASSPRQGAVYE. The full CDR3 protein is CASSPRQGAVYEQYF.

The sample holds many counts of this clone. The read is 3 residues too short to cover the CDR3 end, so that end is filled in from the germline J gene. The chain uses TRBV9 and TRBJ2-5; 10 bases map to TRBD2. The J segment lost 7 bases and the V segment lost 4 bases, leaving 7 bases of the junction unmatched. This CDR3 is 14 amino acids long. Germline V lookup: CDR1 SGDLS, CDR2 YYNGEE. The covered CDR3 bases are TGTGCCAGCAGCCGGACTAGCGGAAAAGGGACC. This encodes CASSRTSGKGT. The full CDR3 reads CASSRTSGKGTQYF.

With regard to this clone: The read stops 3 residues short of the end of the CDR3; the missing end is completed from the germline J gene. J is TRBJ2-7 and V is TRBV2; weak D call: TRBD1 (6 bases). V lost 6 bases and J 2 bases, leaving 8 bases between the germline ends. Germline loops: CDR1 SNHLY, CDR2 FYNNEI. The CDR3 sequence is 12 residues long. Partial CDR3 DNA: TGTGCCAGCAGCAGACAGGCCTACGAG. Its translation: CASSRQAYE. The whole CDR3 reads CASSRQAYEQYF.

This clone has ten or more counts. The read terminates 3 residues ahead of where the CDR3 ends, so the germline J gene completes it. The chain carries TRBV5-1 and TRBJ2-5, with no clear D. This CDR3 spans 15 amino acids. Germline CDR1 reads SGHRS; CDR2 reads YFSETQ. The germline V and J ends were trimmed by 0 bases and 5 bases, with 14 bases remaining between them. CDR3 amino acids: CASSLGPLAPETQYF. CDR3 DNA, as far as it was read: TGCGCCAGCAGCTTGGGCCCATTGGCCCCCGAGACC.

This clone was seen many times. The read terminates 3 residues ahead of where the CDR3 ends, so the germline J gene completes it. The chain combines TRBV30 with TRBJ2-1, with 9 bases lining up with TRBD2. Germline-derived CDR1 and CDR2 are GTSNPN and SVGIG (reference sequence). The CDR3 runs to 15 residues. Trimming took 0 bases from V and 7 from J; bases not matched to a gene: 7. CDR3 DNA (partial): TGTGCCTGGAGTGTGTTAGCGGGGGCTCGGAATGAG. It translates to CAWSVLAGARNE. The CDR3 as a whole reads CAWSVLAGARNEQFF. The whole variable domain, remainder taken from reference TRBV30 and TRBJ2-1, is SQTIHQWPATLVQPVGSPLSLECTVEGTSNPNLYWYRQAAGRGLQLLFYSVGIGQISSEVPQNLSASRPQDRQFILSSKKLLLSDSGFYLCAWSVLAGARNEQFFGPGTRLTVL.

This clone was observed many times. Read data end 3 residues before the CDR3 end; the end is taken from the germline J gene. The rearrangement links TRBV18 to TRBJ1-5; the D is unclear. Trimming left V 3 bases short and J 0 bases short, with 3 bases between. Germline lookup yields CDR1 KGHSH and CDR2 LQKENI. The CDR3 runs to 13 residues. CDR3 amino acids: CASSPNSNQPQHF. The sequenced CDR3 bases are TGTGCCAGCTCACCTAATAGCAATCAGCCC.

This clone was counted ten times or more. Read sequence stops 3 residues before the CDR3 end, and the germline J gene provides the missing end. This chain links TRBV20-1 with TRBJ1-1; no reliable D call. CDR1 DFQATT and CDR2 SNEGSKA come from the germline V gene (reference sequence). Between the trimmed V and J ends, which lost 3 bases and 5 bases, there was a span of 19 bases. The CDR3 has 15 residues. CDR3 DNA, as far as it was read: TGCAGTGCTAGCGGAGGCAGGTATAGTGTTACTGAA. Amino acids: CSASGGRYSVTE. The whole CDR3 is CSASGGRYSVTEAFF.

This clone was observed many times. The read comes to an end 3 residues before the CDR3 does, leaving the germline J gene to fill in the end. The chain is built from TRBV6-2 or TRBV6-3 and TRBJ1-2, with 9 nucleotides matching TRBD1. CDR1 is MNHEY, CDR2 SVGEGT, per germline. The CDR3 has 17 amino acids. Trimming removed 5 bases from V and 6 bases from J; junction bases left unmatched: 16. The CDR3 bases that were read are TGTGCCAGCAGTCCGCCAACCCCAGGACAGGGGCTTAATGGC. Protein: CASSPPTPGQGLNG. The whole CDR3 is CASSPPTPGQGLNGYTF.

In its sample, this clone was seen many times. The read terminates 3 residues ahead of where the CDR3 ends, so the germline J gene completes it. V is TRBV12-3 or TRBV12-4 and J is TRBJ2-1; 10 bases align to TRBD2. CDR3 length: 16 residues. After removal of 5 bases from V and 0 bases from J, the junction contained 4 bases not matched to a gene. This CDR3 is CASSPTSGNSYNEQFF. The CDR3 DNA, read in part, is TGTGCCAGCAGTCCTACTAGCGGGAACTCCTACAATGAG.

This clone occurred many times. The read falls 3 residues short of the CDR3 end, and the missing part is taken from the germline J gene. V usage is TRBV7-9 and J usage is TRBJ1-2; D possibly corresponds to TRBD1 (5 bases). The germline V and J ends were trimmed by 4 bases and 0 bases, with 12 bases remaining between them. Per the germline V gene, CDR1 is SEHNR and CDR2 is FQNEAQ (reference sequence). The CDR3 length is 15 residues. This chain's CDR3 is CASSSRQTTNYGYTF. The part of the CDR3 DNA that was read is TGTGCCAGCAGCTCCCGACAGACAACTAACTATGGC. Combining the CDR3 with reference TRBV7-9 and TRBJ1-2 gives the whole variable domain DTGVSQNPRHKITKRGQNVTFRCDPISEHNRLYWYRQTLGQGPEFLTYFQNEAQLEKSRLLSDRFSAERPKGSFSTLEIQRTEQGDSAMYLCASSSRQTTNYGYTFGSGTRLTVV.

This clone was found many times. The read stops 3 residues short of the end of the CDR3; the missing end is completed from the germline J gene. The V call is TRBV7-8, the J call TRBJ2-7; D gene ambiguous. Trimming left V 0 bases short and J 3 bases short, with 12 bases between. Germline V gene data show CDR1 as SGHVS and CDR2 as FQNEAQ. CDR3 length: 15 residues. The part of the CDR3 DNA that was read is TGTGCCAGCAGCTTAGCGTCTCACAGAAACTACGAG. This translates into CASSLASHRNYE. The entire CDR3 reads CASSLASHRNYEQYF.

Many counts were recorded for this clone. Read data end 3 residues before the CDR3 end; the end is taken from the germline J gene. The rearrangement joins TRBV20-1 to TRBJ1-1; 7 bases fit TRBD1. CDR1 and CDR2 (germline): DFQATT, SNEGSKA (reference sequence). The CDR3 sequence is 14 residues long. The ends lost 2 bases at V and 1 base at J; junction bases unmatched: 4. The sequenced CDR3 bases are TGCAGTGCTAGAAGGGACAGTTCGAACACTGAA. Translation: CSARRDSSNTE. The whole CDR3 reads CSARRDSSNTEAFF.

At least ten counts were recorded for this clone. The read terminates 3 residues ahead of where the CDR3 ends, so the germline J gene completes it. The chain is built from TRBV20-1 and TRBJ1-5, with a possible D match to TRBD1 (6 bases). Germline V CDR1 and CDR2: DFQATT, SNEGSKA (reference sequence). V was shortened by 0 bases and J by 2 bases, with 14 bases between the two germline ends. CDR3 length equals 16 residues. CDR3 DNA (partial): TGCAGTGCTAGAGATTTTCAAGGGGGGGGCAATCAGCCC. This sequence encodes CSARDFQGGGNQP. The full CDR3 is CSARDFQGGGNQPQHF.

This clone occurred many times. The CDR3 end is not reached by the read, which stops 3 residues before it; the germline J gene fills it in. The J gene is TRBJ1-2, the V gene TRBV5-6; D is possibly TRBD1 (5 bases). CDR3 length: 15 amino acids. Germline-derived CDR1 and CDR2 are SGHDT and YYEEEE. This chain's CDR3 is CASSLADTRTNSYTF. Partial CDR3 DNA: TGTGCCAGCAGCTTGGCCGACACCCGGACAAACAGC.